This T cell receptor (beta chain) was found in a study of blood T cell repertoires in COVID-19. About the research overall: Samples representing acute and convalescent COVID-19 were sourced from the United States, Italy and Spain. PBMCs, B-cell-depleted T cells, or T cells were the source of the cDNA or gDNA that made up the material.

V shed 0 bases and J shed 0 bases, with 4 bases lying between them. Germline V lookup: CDR1 SGHNT, CDR2 YYREEE (reference sequence). There are 15 residues in the CDR3. In this sample, this clone turned up a few times. Patients from Seattle were sampled longitudinally, starting during active infection. Authors' methods: Quantification of nucleated cells was approximated via reference gene primer amplification. The assay was immunoSEQ multiplex PCR, and TCRdb's table has in-frame clones only and misses some. That table gives V, J and clone size, and the DNA gave D and trimming. The sample holds approximately 290,000 clones; roughly nine tenths are singletons and the top ten take roughly 10%.

The clonotype comes from a young woman with COVID-19, enrolled during active disease. Sequencing was carried out using peripheral blood. The gene calls are TRBV5-4 and TRBJ1-6; D not resolved. The CDR3 coding sequence is TGTGCCAGCAGCTTGGACGGCTCCTATAATTCACCCCTCCACTTT. This codes for CASSLDGSYNSPLHF.